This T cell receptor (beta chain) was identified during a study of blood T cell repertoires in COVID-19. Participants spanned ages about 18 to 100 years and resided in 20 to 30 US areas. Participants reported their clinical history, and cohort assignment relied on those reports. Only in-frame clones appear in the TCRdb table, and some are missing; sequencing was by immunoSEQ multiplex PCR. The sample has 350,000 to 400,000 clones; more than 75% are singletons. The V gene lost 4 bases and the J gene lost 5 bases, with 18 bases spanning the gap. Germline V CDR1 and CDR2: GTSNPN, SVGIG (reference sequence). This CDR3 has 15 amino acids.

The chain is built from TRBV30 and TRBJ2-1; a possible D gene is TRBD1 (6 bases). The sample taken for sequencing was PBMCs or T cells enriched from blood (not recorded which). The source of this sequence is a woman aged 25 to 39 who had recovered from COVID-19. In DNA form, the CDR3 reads TGTGCCTGGACCCCGGGACATTCCGCAGACAATGAGCAGTTCTTC. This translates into CAWTPGHSADNEQFF.